This T cell receptor (beta chain) stems from a study of blood T cell repertoires in COVID-19. Assay used: immunoSEQ multiplex PCR; TCRdb lists only in-frame clones, some missing. Among 80,000 or so clones, approximately 80% were seen once, and the ten largest hold under 5.5%. The sample comprised peripheral blood. This sequence originates from a woman aged 70 to 79 with acute or convalescent COVID-19.

The CDR3 nucleotides are TGTGCCAGCAGCTTAGTCCCGCTAGCGGGGGGGCCGCGGAACACCGGGGAGCTGTTTTTT. Translation: CASSLVPLAGGPRNTGELFF. The chain is built from TRBV7-6 and TRBJ2-2; 12 positions agree with TRBD2. The germline V gene encodes CDR1 SGHVS and CDR2 FNYEAQ. Trimming removed 1 base from V and 1 base from J; junction bases left unmatched: 10. There are 20 residues in the CDR3.